This T cell receptor beta chain derives from a study of blood T cells in healthy people across ages. Whole-study findings and limits: Significant beta diversity loss was already apparent by age roughly 43, declining roughly linearly. The percentage of naive T cells correlated strongly with TCR beta diversity.

There are a few counts of this clonotype. Its specificity is not known. CDR1 is SGHNT and CDR2 is YENEEA in the germline V gene. CDR3 size: 15 residues. Primed by a sample-barcoded 5' primer and a J-beta primer mix, a second PCR proceeded for 7 to 11 cycles. A single record per CDR3 protein comes from TCRdb applying MiXCR to the 5' RACE reads. The top ten clones hold under 20% of a sample with about 570,000 distinct CDR3 sequences, approximately 30% of them seen once. The clonotype originates from a woman in her 70s in good health. Sequences were obtained from blood. The chain combines TRBV11-3 with TRBJ2-5; D is perhaps TRBD2 (6 bases). Near its end, the DNA agrees better with TRBJ2-1, so the J call may be wrong. DNA of the CDR3: TGTGCCAGCAGCTTAGGGGGTTCGGGGGTCGGTGAGCAGTTCTTC. This sequence encodes CASSLGGSGVGEQFF.